The sequence of this TCR beta chain was determined in a study of shared clonotypes between healthy human individuals. Only in-frame clones appear in the TCRdb table, and some are missing; sequencing was by immunoSEQ multiplex PCR. Of approximately 640,000 clones in the sample, roughly 87% are singletons; the top ten hold 34%. The CDR3 is 14 amino acids. Trimming left V 7 bases short and J 6 bases short, with 18 bases between. Germline CDR1 is LNHDA and CDR2 is SQIVND (reference sequence). The specimen sequenced was memory CD8+ T cells from PBMCs. Sample subset: CD45RO+ cells pooled with CCR7-negative TemRA cells. The rearrangement joins TRBV19 to TRBJ1-1; D not certain. The sequence was obtained from a man aged 18 to 30 in good health. Some clones in this sample may be carry-over from other donors' samples. CDR3 in amino acids: CASTIVEWHAEAFF. CDR3 nucleotides: TGTGCCAGTACCATAGTTGAGTGGCACGCTGAAGCTTTCTTT. The complete variable domain, with remaining parts taken from reference TRBV19 and TRBJ1-1, reads DGGITQSPKYLFRKEGQNVTLSCEQNLNHDAMYWYRQDPGQGLRLIYYSQIVNDFQKGDIAEGYSVSREKKESFPLTVTSAQKNPTAFYLCASTIVEWHAEAFFGQGTRLTVV.